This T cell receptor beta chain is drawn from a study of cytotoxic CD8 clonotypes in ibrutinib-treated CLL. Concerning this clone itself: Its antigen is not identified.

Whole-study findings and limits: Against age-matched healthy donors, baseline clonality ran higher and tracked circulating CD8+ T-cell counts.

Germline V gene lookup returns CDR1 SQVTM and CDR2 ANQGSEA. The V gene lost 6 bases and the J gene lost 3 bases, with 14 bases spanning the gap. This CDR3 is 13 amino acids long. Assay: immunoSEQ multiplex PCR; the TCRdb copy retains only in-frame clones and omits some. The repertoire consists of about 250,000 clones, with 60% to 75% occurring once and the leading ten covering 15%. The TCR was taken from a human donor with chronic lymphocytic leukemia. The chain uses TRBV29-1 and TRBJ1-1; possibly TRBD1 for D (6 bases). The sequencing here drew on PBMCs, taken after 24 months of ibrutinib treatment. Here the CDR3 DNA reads TGCAGCGTGAGGGGGGAACAGGACACTGAAGCTTTCTTT. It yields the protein CSVRGEQDTEAFF. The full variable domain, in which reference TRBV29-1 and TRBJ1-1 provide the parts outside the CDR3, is SAVISQKPSRDICQRGTSLTIQCQVDSQVTMMFWYRQQPGQSLTLIATANQGSEATYESGFVIDKFPISRPNLTFSTLTVSNMSPEDSSIYLCSVRGEQDTEAFFGQGTRLTVV.